This TCR beta chain was profiled in a study of cytomegalovirus exposure and HLA in healthy donors. Researchers ran the PCR with 60 Vbeta and 13 Jbeta primers. TCRdb's table, derived via immunoSEQ multiplex PCR, lists solely in-frame clones and lacks some. Of approximately 190,000 clones detected, around 83% appear once; the ten largest clones hold around 0.75%. CDR1 and CDR2 (germline): SGHRS, YFSETQ. The ends lost 4 bases at V and 7 bases at J; junction bases unmatched: 8. The CDR3 has 14 residues. This clonotype was sampled from a woman between 18 and 29 years old in good health and CMV-seronegative. The V and J genes are TRBV5-1 and TRBJ1-2; 9 positions agree with TRBD1. The specimen was PBMCs. The CDR3 DNA reads TGCGCCAGCAGCCCCACAGGGACAGGGAGTGGCTACACCTTC. This encodes CASSPTGTGSGYTF. Filled out from reference TRBV5-1 and TRBJ1-2, the complete variable domain reads KAGVTQTPRYLIKTRGQQVTLSCSPISGHRSVSWYQQTPGQGLQFLFEYFSETQRNKGNFPGRFSGRQFSNSRSEMNVSTLELGDSALYLCASSPTGTGSGYTFGSGTRLTVV.